This entry lists 12 T cell receptor beta chains sequenced from one sample in a study of cytomegalovirus exposure and HLA in healthy donors. TCRdb keeps only in-frame clones here, not all; method: immunoSEQ multiplex PCR. The sample has nearly 200,000 clones; roughly 84% are singletons. Sequencing used PBMCs. These receptors originate from a woman under 40 in good health and CMV-seropositive.

This chain links TRBV27 with TRBJ1-1; D uncertain. Between the trimmed V and J ends, which lost 5 bases and 0 bases, there was a span of 13 bases. CDR1 is MNHEY, CDR2 SMNVEV, per germline (reference sequence). CDR3 size: 15 residues. CDR3 loop: CASSLIPQMNTEAFF. As DNA, the CDR3 is TGTGCCAGCAGTCTCATCCCCCAGATGAACACTGAAGCTTTCTTT.

The chain couples TRBV28 to TRBJ1-2; D gene ambiguous. CDR1 is MDHEN and CDR2 is SYDVKM in the germline V gene. Trimming pared 0 bases from V and 8 bases from J, leaving 7 bases between. The CDR3 has 12 residues. The CDR3 DNA reads TGTGCCAGCAGTTTATGGGGCAGCGGCTACACCTTC. Its translation is CASSLWGSGYTF.

The chain recombines TRBV6-5 with TRBJ1-5, with 8 bases lining up with TRBD1. CDR1 is MNHEY and CDR2 is SVGAGI in the germline V gene. The trim removed 6 bases at V and 6 bases at J, leaving 10 bases unmatched. This CDR3 comprises 15 residues. CDR3 DNA: TGTGCCAGCAGATCGGACAGGGAAGGGGTTCAGCCCCAGCATTTT. Encoded protein: CASRSDREGVQPQHF.

In this sample, this clone turned up once. The gene calls are TRBV5-1 and TRBJ2-6; TRBD2 might be the D (5 bases). Deletions cut 7 bases from V and 2 bases from J, with 22 bases between. Germline CDR1 is SGHRS and CDR2 is YFSETQ. The length of the CDR3 is 18 residues. CDR3 sequence (DNA): TGCGCCAGCTCCCTCGGGGTTTGGAGCCTCGCTGGGGCCAACGTCCTGACTTTC. Encoded protein: CASSLGVWSLAGANVLTF.

In its sample, this clone was seen once. J is TRBJ2-1 and V is TRBV6-5, with 8 bases lining up with TRBD2. This CDR3 has 16 amino acids. Unmatched junction bases numbered 11, after V lost 4 bases and J lost 6 bases. CDR1 is MNHEY, CDR2 SVGAGI, per germline. As DNA, the CDR3 is TGTGCCAGCAGTTCATCGTCGAGCGGGAGAGTCAATGAGCAGTTCTTC. Its protein is CASSSSSSGRVNEQFF.

Of note for this clone: The DNA is left out, because the CDR3 cannot be placed on it with certainty; the CDR3 is given as TCRdb lists it. V and J are TRBV20-1 and TRBJ1-2; no DNA check was done on the table's D call, TRBD1. The CDR3 has 11 residues if both end residues are counted. The germline gives CDR1 DFQATT, CDR2 SNEGSKA (reference sequence). CDR3 in amino acids: CSARFGQGYTF.

The chain links TRBV27 to TRBJ1-2; 9 bases align to TRBD1. Per germline, CDR1 MNHEY and CDR2 SMNVEV (reference sequence). The CDR3 totals 15 residues. The V and J ends lost 6 bases and 4 bases, in that order; junction bases with no gene match: 9. In DNA form, the CDR3 reads TGTGCCAGCAGGACCGCGACAGGGGGGGGCTATGGCTACACCTTC. This codes for CASRTATGGGYGYTF.

The chain links TRBV28 to TRBJ1-2, with a tentative D call TRBD1 (6 bases). Germline V gene data show CDR1 as MDHEN and CDR2 as SYDVKM. The V end was cut by 5 bases, the J end by 8 bases, with 15 bases between. This CDR3 contains 13 residues. The CDR3: CASSPELQGGYTF. CDR3 sequence (DNA): TGTGCCAGCAGTCCGGAGCTACAGGGCGGCTACACCTTC.

The rearrangement uses TRBV5-1 and TRBJ1-4, with D tentatively TRBD1 (5 bases). The CDR3 contains 17 residues. The germline V gene encodes CDR1 SGHRS and CDR2 YFSETQ. V shed 0 bases and J shed 6 bases, with 18 bases lying between them. The CDR3 nucleotides read TGCGCCAGCAGCTTGGTTAGTGCGGGGGTTGCTGATGAAAAACTGTTTTTT. Translated, it gives CASSLVSAGVADEKLFF.

This sequence joins TRBV2 and TRBJ1-1; weak D call: TRBD1 (6 bases). V gave up 0 bases and J gave up 4 bases, with 18 bases separating them. Germline V gene lookup returns CDR1 SNHLY and CDR2 FYNNEI. The length of the CDR3 is 17 residues. Here the CDR3 reads CASSEAQGLVVITEAFF. The CDR3 DNA follows: TGTGCCAGCAGTGAAGCCCAGGGGTTGGTCGTTATCACTGAAGCTTTCTTT.

The V call is TRBV27, the J call TRBJ2-7, with 8 bases identical to TRBD1. Germline V gene data show CDR1 as MNHEY and CDR2 as SMNVEV (reference sequence). This CDR3 spans 14 amino acids. V lost 1 base, J lost 4 bases, and 3 bases stayed unmatched. This chain's CDR3 is CASSLFGDRYEQYF. Here the CDR3 DNA reads TGTGCCAGCAGTTTATTTGGGGACAGGTACGAGCAGTACTTC.

The chain recombines TRBV5-6 with TRBJ2-1; D not certain. This CDR3 has 14 amino acids. V dropped 0 bases and J dropped 7 bases, with 11 bases sitting between them. Germline V lookup: CDR1 SGHDT, CDR2 YYEEEE. The CDR3 spells CASSLGAGYNEQFF. CDR3 bases: TGTGCCAGCAGCTTGGGGGCCGGCTATAATGAGCAGTTCTTC.